This T cell receptor beta chain was retrieved from a study of CD8 T cells in Susac syndrome. Reverse transcription used roughly 0.45 to 1 ug RNA and random hexamers. A multiplex approach, immunoSEQ multiplex PCR, amplified TCR beta CDR3 across 54 Vbeta and 13 Jbeta. TCRdb called the immunoSEQ multiplex PCR reads again in MiXCR, with one record for every CDR3 protein. The sample includes more than 200,000 distinct CDR3 sequences, roughly 92% seen only once; the top ten take roughly 0.13%. The CDR3 sequence is 13 residues long. Germline V gives CDR1 SGHTA, CDR2 FQGNSA. V lost 6 bases, J lost 2 bases, and 11 bases lay in between. While CD8+ and CD4+ T cells were isolated negatively, TEMRA cells were enriched by FACS.

The chain combines TRBV7-2 with TRBJ2-7; D might be TRBD1 (5 bases). What was sequenced was CD8+ T cells from PBMCs. This clonotype originated in a human donor with multiple sclerosis. For the CDR3, the DNA is TGTGCCAGCAGGGGGCCACACACCTACGAGCAGTACTTC. It encodes CASRGPHTYEQYF. Combining the CDR3 with reference TRBV7-2 and TRBJ2-7 gives the whole variable domain GAGVSQSPSNKVTEKGKDVELRCDPISGHTALYWYRQSLGQGLEFLIYFQGNSAPDKSGLPSDRFSAERTGGSVSTLTIQRTQQEDSAVYLCASRGPHTYEQYFGPGTRLTVT.